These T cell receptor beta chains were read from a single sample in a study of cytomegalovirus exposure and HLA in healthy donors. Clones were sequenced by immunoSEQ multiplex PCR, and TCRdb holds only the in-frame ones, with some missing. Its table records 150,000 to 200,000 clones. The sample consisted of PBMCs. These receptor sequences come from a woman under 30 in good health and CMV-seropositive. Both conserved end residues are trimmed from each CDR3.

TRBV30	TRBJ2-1	AWSPQIDRGRRDEQF
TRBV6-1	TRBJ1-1	ASKTFRDSVEAF
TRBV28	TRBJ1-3	ASSPGQGAWGNTIY
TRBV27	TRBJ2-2	ASSSFVPAGELF
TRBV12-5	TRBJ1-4	ASANPATNEKLF
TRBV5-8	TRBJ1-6	ASILPGQSLRSPLH
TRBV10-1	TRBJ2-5	ASTAGRTGKETQY
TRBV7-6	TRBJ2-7	ASSTFGEGVY
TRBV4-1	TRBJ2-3	ASSRVGGAVTDTQY
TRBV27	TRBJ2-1	ATWGGNEQF
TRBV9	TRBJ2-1	ASSSSGTSVNEQF
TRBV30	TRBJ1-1	AWSPELNTEAF
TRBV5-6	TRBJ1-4	ASSLGGGNEKLF
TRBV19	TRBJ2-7	ASSPPLNCSYEQY
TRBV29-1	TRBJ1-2	SVDQGLDHGYT
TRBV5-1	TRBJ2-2	ASSPPSTGELF
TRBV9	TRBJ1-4	ASSVGQGTNEKLF
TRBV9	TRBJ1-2	ASSGPNNYGYT
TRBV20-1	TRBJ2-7	SAWAGREQY
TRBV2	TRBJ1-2	ASTLLGQGNYGYT
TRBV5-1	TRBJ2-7	ASSTGQAVSYEQY
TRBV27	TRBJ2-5	ASRKSGRETQY
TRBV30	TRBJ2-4	AWEGQAKNIQY